The entry below describes one T cell receptor beta chain. Its antigen is unknown. Trimming removed 6 bases from V and 6 bases from J, with 11 bases in between. The CDR3 totals 12 residues. Germline V lookup: CDR1 MNHEY, CDR2 SVGEGT. The source of the sample is a study of response to subunit inactivated influenza vaccine. Study-wide results and limits: With each seasonal influenza vaccination, the authors suggested, few new T cells are recruited.

Via MiXCR, TCRdb re-called the RT-PCR reads, giving one row per CDR3 protein. The data hold hundreds of thousands of distinct CDR3 sequences, with less than 20% observed a single time. The chain combines TRBV6-2 or TRBV6-3 with TRBJ1-1; D unresolved. The sequence was obtained from a man in his fifties or sixties who received an inactivated influenza vaccine. The source material was PBMCs from blood, sampled less than 13 days after vaccination. CDR3 protein: CASSTVGSEAFF. CDR3 coding DNA: TGTGCCAGCAGCACGGTCGGGTCTGAAGCTTTCTTT.